Shown below are 9 T cell receptor beta chains from a single sample sequenced in a study of blood T cell repertoires in COVID-19. TCRdb keeps only in-frame clones here, not all; method: immunoSEQ multiplex PCR. The sample comprises 95,000 or so clones, 81% of which are singletons, and approximately 23% rests with the top ten. The sample comprised peripheral blood. These receptors all stem from an older man with active or convalescent COVID-19.

The chain combines TRBV19 with TRBJ1-5; 10 positions match TRBD1. From germline, CDR1 is LNHDA and CDR2 SQIVND (reference sequence). The CDR3 consists of 13 residues. The trim removed 11 bases at V and 2 bases at J, leaving 3 bases unmatched. CDR3 sequence reads: CALGTGGNQPQHF. The CDR3 DNA follows: TGTGCCCTAGGGACAGGGGGCAATCAGCCCCAGCATTTT. The full variable domain, completed using reference TRBV19 and TRBJ1-5, is DGGITQSPKYLFRKEGQNVTLSCEQNLNHDAMYWYRQDPGQGLRLIYYSQIVNDFQKGDIAEGYSVSREKKESFPLTVTSAQKNPTAFYLCALGTGGNQPQHFGDGTRLSIL.

The CDR3 region has the DNA TGTGCCAGCAGTTTATGGGACAGGGGCCAGAACAATGAGCAGTTCTTC. The encoded protein is CASSLWDRGQNNEQFF. The genes are TRBV28 and TRBJ2-1; 9 nucleotides line up with TRBD1. Looked up from germline, CDR1 is MDHEN and CDR2 is SYDVKM. There are 16 residues in the CDR3. Trimming took 0 bases from V and 5 from J; bases not matched to a gene: 5.

The chain has TRBV6-6 and TRBJ2-2, with TRBD2 matching 9 bases. CDR1 MNHNY and CDR2 SVGAGI come from the germline V gene (reference sequence). The V segment lost 6 bases and the J segment 3 bases; nucleotides outside the gene matches: 11. This CDR3 has 17 residues. CDR3 sequence reads: CASSRYSGGPYTGELFF. In nucleotides, the CDR3 is TGTGCCAGCAGCCGATATAGCGGGGGTCCGTACACCGGGGAGCTGTTTTTT.

The V and J genes are TRBV5-6 and TRBJ1-1, with 9 bases lining up with TRBD1. The J segment lost 4 bases and the V segment lost 3 bases, leaving 1 base of the junction unmatched. The CDR3 is 13 amino acids. Germline CDR1 and CDR2: SGHDT and YYEEEE. CDR3 sequence reads: CASSWDRATEAFF. The CDR3 DNA sequence: TGTGCCAGCAGCTGGGACAGGGCCACTGAAGCTTTCTTT.

This chain joins TRBV6-5 and TRBJ1-2; 7 bases fit TRBD1. V was clipped by 2 bases and J by 5 bases; unmatched bases: 5. Germline loops: CDR1 MNHEY, CDR2 SVGAGI. The CDR3 loop spans 14 amino acids. The CDR3 DNA sequence: TGTGCCAGCAGTTACAAGGGGGCTGGGTATGGCTACACCTTC. Protein: CASSYKGAGYGYTF.

This clone was observed a handful of times. The chain recombines TRBV12-5 with TRBJ1-1; 7 bases fit TRBD1. The CDR3 has 15 residues. V shed 7 bases and J 0 bases; nucleotides not matched to a gene: 8. CDR1 and CDR2 from the germline V gene are LGHNT and FRNRAP. The CDR3 is CASELGTAMNTEAFF. CDR3 nucleotide sequence: TGTGCTAGTGAACTCGGGACAGCCATGAACACTGAAGCTTTCTTT.

This sequence joins TRBV5-1 and TRBJ2-1; TRBD1 aligns across 9 bases. Trimming took 0 bases from V and 8 from J; bases not matched to a gene: 6. Per germline, CDR1 SGHRS and CDR2 YFSETQ. CDR3 length: 15 residues. Here the CDR3 DNA reads TGCGCCAGCAGCTTGGGGGGACAGGGCTTCTATGAGCAGTTCTTC. It is translated as CASSLGGQGFYEQFF.

The J gene is TRBJ1-3, the V gene TRBV19; unclear D gene. Deletions cut 3 bases from V and 0 bases from J, with 12 bases between. The CDR3 length is 16 residues. Germline V gives CDR1 LNHDA, CDR2 SQIVND (reference sequence). CDR3 coding DNA: TGTGCCAGTAGTATGGTGCGAAGCGACTCTGGAAACACCATATATTTT. Amino acid sequence: CASSMVRSDSGNTIYF.

By proportion, this clone is medium-sized. This chain uses TRBV5-1 with TRBJ1-2; tentative D call: TRBD1 (6 bases). From germline, CDR1 is SGHRS and CDR2 YFSETQ. The CDR3 is made up of 15 amino acids. Trimming pared 4 bases from V and 8 bases from J, leaving 21 bases between. CDR3 sequence (DNA): TGCGCCAGCAGCCCGGGGACATGGGCCCCTAAGGGCTACACCTTC. Amino acid sequence: CASSPGTWAPKGYTF.